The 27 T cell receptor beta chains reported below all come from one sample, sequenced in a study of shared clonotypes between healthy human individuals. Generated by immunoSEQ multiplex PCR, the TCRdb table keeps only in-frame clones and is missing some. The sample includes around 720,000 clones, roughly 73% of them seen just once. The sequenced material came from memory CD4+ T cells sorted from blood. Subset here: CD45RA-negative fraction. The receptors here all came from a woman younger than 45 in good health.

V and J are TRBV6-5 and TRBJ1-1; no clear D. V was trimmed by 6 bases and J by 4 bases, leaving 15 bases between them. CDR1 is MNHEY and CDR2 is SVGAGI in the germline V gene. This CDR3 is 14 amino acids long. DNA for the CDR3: TGTGCCAGCAGCAAAGTGGAGGAATCCACTGAAGCTTTCTTT. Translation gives CASSKVEESTEAFF.

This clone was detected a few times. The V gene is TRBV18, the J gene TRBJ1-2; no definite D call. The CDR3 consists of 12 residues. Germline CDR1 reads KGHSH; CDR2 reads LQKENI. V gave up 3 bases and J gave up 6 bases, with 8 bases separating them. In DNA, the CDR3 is TGTGCCAGCTCACCGGCCCAGGATGGCTACACCTTC. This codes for CASSPAQDGYTF.

The chain's CDR3 is CASSLLSFRGDRDYGYTF. The CDR3 DNA reads TGTGCCAGCAGTCTCCTGTCGTTTCGCGGGGATCGTGACTATGGCTACACCTTC. V usage is TRBV28 and J usage is TRBJ1-2, with unresolved D. The CDR3 contains 18 residues. Germline CDR1 MDHEN, CDR2 SYDVKM. V was shortened by 5 bases and J by 3 bases, with 25 bases between the two germline ends.

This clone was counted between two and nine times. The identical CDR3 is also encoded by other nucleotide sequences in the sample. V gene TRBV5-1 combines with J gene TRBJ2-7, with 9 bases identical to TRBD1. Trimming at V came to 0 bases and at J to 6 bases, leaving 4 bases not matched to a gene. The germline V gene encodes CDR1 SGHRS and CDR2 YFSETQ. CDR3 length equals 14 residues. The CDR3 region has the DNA TGCGCCAGCAGCTTGGGGACAGGGGTTGGCGAGCAGTACTTC. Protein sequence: CASSLGTGVGEQYF.

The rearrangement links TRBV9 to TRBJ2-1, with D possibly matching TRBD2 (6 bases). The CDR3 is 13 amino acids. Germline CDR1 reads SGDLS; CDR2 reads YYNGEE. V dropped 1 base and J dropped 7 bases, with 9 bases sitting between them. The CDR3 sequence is CASSVTSSNEQFF. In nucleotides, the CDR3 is TGTGCCAGCAGCGTAACTAGCTCAAATGAGCAGTTCTTC.

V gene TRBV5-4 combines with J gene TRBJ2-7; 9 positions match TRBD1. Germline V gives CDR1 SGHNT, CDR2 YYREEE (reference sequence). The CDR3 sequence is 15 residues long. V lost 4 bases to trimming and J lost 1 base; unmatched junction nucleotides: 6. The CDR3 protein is CASSLGQGSSYEQYF. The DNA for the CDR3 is TGTGCCAGCAGCCTAGGACAGGGGTCGTCCTACGAGCAGTACTTC.

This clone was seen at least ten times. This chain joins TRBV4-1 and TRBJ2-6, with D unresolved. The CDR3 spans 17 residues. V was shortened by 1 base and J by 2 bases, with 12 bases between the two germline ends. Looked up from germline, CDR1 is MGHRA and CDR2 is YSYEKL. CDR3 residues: CASSQADGSTGANVLTF. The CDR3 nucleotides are TGCGCCAGCAGCCAAGCGGATGGCTCGACTGGGGCCAACGTCCTGACTTTC.

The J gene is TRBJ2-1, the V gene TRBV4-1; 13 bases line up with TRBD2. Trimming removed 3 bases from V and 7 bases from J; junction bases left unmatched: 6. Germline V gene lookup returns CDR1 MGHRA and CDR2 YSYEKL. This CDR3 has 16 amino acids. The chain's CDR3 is CASSHLGTSGKNEQFF. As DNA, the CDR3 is TGCGCCAGCAGCCACCTTGGGACTAGCGGGAAAAATGAGCAGTTCTTC.

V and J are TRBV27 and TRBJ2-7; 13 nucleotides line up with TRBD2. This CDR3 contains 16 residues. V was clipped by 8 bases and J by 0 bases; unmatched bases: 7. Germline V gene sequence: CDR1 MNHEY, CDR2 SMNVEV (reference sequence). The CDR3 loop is CASGRTSGSVSYEQYF. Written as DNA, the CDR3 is TGTGCCAGCGGGAGGACTAGCGGGAGTGTCTCCTACGAGCAGTACTTC.

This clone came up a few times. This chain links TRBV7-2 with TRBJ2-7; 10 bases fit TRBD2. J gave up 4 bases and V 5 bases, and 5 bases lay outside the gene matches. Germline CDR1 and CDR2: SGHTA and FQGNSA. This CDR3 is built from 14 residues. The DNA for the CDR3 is TGTGCCAGCAGCCCGGGACTAGCGATTTACGAGCAGTACTTC. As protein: CASSPGLAIYEQYF.

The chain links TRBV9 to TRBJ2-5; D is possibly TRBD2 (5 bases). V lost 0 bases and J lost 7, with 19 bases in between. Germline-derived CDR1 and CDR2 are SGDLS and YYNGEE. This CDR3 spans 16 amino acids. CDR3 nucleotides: TGTGCCAGCAGCGTAGGGTGGCGGCCCTGGGCGGGGACCCAGTACTTC. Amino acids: CASSVGWRPWAGTQYF.

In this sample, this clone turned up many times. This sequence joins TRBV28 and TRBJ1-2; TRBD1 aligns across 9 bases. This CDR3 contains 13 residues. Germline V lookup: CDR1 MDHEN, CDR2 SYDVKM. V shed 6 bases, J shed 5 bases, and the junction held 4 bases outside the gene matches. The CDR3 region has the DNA TGTGCCAGCAGGTTGACAGGGGGTTATGGCTACACCTTC. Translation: CASRLTGGYGYTF.

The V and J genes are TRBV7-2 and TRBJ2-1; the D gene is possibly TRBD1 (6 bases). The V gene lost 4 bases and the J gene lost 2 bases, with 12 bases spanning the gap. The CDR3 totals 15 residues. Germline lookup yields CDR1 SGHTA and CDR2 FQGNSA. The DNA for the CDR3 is TGTGCCAGCAGCTCTACGGGACAAACCTACAATGAGCAGTTCTTC. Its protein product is CASSSTGQTYNEQFF. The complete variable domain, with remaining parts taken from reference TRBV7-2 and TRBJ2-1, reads GAGVSQSPSNKVTEKGKDVELRCDPISGHTALYWYRQSLGQGLEFLIYFQGNSAPDKSGLPSDRFSAERTGGSVSTLTIQRTQQEDSAVYLCASSSTGQTYNEQFFGPGTRLTVL.

CDR3 sequence: CASSQFSGRGPHEQYF. The CDR3 DNA is TGTGCCAGCAGCCAGTTCAGCGGGAGAGGCCCCCACGAGCAGTACTTC. The chain recombines TRBV14 with TRBJ2-7; 8 bases are a match to TRBD2. Germline CDR1 and CDR2: SGHDN and FVKESK. V shed 3 bases and J 5 bases; nucleotides not matched to a gene: 12. CDR3 length: 16 amino acids.

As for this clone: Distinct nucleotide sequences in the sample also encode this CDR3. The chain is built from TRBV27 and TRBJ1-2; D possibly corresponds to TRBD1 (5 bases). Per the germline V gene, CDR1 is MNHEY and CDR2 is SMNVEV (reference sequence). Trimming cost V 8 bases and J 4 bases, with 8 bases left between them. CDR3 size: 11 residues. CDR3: CASSQGYGYTF. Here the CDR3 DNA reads TGTGCCAGCTCCCAGGGCTATGGCTACACCTTC.

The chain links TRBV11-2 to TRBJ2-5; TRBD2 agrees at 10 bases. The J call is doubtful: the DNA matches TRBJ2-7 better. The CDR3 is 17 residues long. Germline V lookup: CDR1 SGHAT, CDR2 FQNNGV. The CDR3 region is CASSSKLAGDFAHEQYF. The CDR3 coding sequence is TGTGCCAGCAGCTCGAAGCTAGCGGGAGATTTCGCCCACGAGCAGTACTTC.

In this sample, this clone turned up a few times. The CDR3 DNA reads as TGTGCCAGCAGCGCACAGACAGGCTACGAGCAGTACTTC. Translated: CASSAQTGYEQYF. V usage is TRBV5-5 and J usage is TRBJ2-7, with D maybe TRBD1 (6 bases). V gave up 4 bases and J gave up 3 bases, with 11 bases separating them. The length of the CDR3 is 13 residues. Per germline, CDR1 SGHKS and CDR2 YYEKEE (reference sequence). Looking up the rest from reference TRBV5-5 and TRBJ2-7 gives the full variable domain: DAGVTQSPTHLIKTRGQQVTLRCSPISGHKSVSWYQQVLGQGPQFIFQYYEKEERGRGNFPDRFSARQFPNYSSELNVNALLLGDSALYLCASSAQTGYEQYFGPGTRLTVT.

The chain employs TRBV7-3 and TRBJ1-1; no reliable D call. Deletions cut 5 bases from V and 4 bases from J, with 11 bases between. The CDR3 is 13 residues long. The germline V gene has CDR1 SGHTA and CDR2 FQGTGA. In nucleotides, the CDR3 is TGTGCCAGCAGCCTGGCGGACCCCACTGAAGCTTTCTTT. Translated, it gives CASSLADPTEAFF.

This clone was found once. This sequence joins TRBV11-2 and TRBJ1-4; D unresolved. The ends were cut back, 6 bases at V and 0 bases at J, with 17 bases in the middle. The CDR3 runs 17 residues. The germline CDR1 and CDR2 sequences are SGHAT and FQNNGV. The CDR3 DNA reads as TGTGCCAGCAGTCCAATCGGGAGGAGGGCAACTAATGAAAAACTGTTTTTT. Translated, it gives CASSPIGRRATNEKLFF.

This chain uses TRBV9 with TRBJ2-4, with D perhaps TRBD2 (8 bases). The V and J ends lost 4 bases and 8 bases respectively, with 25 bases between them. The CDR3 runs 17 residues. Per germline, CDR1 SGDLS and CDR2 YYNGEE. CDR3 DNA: TGTGCCAGCAGCCCCCCTCGACAGGGCTCGGGGGGGGACATTCAGTACTTC. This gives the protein CASSPPRQGSGGDIQYF.

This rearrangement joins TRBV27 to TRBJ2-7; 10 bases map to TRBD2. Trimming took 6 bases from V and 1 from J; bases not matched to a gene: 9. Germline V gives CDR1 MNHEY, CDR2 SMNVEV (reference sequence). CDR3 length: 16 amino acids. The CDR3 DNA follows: TGTGCCAGCAGCTCCTGGCTAGCGGGGGCGTCCTACGAGCAGTACTTC. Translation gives CASSSWLAGASYEQYF.

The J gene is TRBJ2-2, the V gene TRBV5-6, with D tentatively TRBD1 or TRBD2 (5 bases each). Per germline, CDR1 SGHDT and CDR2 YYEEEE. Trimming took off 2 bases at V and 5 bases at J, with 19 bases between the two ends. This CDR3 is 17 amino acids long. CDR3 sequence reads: CASSFSAVRGWTGELFF. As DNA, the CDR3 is TGTGCCAGCAGCTTTTCCGCCGTCCGGGGCTGGACCGGGGAGCTGTTTTTT.

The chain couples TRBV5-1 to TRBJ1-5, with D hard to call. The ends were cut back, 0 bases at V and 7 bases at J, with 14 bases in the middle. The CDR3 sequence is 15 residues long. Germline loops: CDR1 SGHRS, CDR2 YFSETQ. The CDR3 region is CASSLDGGSGQPQHF. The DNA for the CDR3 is TGCGCCAGCAGCTTGGATGGAGGGTCGGGCCAGCCCCAGCATTTT.

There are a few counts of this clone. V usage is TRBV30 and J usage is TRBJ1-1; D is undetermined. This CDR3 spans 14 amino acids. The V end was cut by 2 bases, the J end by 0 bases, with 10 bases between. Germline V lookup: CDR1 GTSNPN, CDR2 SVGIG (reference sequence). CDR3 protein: CAWSRERMNTEAFF. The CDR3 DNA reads TGTGCCTGGAGTAGGGAACGGATGAACACTGAAGCTTTCTTT.

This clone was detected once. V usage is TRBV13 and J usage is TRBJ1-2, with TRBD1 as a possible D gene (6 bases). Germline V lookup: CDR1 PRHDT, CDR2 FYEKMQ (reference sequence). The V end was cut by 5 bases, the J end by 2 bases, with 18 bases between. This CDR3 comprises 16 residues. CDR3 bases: TGTGCCAGCAGCATCAACAGGGAGAGGGGAAACTATGGCTACACCTTC. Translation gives CASSINRERGNYGYTF. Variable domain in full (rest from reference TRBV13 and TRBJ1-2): AAGVIQSPRHLIKEKRETATLKCYPIPRHDTVYWYQQGPGQDPQFLISFYEKMQSDKGSIPDRFSAQQFSDYHSELNMSSLELGDSALYFCASSINRERGNYGYTFGSGTRLTVV.

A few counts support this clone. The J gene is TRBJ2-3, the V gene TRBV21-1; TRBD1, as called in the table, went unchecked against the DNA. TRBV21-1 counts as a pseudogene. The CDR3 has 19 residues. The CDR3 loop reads CASSKSNLSKTDPTDTQYF. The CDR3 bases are TGTGCCAGCAGCAAATCTAATCTCTCGAAGACAGACCCCACAGATACGCAGTATTTT.

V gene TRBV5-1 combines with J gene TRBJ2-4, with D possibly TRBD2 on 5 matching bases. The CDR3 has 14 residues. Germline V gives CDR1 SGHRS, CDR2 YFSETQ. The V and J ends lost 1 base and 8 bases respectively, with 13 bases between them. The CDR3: CASSLSEATDIQYF. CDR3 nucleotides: TGCGCCAGCAGCTTGTCGGAGGCCACGGACATTCAGTACTTC. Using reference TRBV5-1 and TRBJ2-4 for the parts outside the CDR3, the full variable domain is KAGVTQTPRYLIKTRGQQVTLSCSPISGHRSVSWYQQTPGQGLQFLFEYFSETQRNKGNFPGRFSGRQFSNSRSEMNVSTLELGDSALYLCASSLSEATDIQYFGAGTRLSVL.